This T cell receptor beta chain was documented in a study of shared clonotypes between healthy human individuals. Generated by immunoSEQ multiplex PCR, the TCRdb table keeps only in-frame clones and is missing some. The table includes 950,000 to 1,100,000 clones, around 82% detected once. Trimming pared 5 bases from V and 1 base from J, leaving 15 bases between. The germline V gene encodes CDR1 LNHDA and CDR2 SQIVND (reference sequence). This CDR3 has 15 residues. The rearrangement uses TRBV19 and TRBJ2-7; D may be TRBD1 (6 bases). Sequenced material: memory CD4+ T cells from PBMCs. Sample subset: CD45RA-negative fraction. This clonotype was obtained from a man between 18 and 35 years old in good health. Some clones in this sample may be carry-over from other donors' samples. The CDR3 region is CASSFRGTPSYEQYF. The CDR3 DNA reads TGTGCCAGTAGTTTCCGTGGGACACCGTCCTACGAGCAGTACTTC.